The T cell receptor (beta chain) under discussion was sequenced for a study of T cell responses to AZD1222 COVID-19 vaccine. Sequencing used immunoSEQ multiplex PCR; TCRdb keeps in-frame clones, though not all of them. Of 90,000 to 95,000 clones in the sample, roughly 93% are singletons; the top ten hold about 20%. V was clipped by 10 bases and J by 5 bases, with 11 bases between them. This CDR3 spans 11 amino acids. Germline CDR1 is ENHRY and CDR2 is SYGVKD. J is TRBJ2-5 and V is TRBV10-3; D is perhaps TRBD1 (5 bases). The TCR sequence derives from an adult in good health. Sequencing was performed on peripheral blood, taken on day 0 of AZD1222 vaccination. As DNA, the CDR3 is TGTGCCAGCAAATCAGGGGAGACCCAGTACTTC. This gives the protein CASKSGETQYF.